Shown below are 24 T cell receptor beta chains from a single sample sequenced in a study of graft-versus-host responses after intestinal transplantation. Their antigens are not known. Sequencing used immunoSEQ multiplex PCR; TCRdb keeps in-frame clones, though not all of them. The sample comprises over 100,000 clones, 85% to 95% of which are singletons, and approximately 0.11% rests with the top ten. The sequences come from unstimulated CD4+ T cells sorted from spleen or lymph node cells, collected before intestinal transplant. The receptors shown here come from a human donor who received an intestinal transplant.

The V and J genes are TRBV10-3 and TRBJ2-7, with D uncertain. This CDR3 spans 12 amino acids. Germline assignment: CDR1 ENHRY and CDR2 SYGVKD. Trimming left V 10 bases short and J 0 bases short, with 10 bases between. CDR3 region: CATTDNSYEQYF. DNA for the CDR3: TGTGCCACGACCGACAACTCCTACGAGCAGTACTTC.

The V and J genes are TRBV25-1 and TRBJ2-3; no reliable D call. CDR3 length: 15 residues. From germline, CDR1 is MGHDK and CDR2 SYGVNS. V was cut by 4 bases and J by 3 bases, with 14 bases left in between. In DNA, the CDR3 is TGTGCCAGCAGTGGGCCAGTTAGTAGGACAGATACGCAGTATTTT. It is translated as CASSGPVSRTDTQYF.

V is TRBV30 and J is TRBJ2-1; D unclear. The germline V gene encodes CDR1 GTSNPN and CDR2 SVGIG (reference sequence). The CDR3 sequence is 15 residues long. Trimming removed 1 base at V and 4 bases at J, with 14 bases between. The CDR3 nucleotides read TGTGCCTGGAGTGGAGATCCTCTGGGGTACAATGAGCAGTTCTTC. Protein sequence: CAWSGDPLGYNEQFF.

The J gene is TRBJ2-5, the V gene TRBV7-2; D perhaps matches TRBD2 (5 bases). Deletions cut 3 bases from V and 5 bases from J, with 7 bases between. This CDR3 has 12 residues. Germline CDR1 SGHTA, CDR2 FQGNSA. CDR3 sequence (DNA): TGTGCCAGCAGCTTTCGAGGGGAGACCCAGTACTTC. Residues: CASSFRGETQYF. Based on the CDR3 plus reference TRBV7-2 and TRBJ2-5, the full variable domain is GAGVSQSPSNKVTEKGKDVELRCDPISGHTALYWYRQSLGQGLEFLIYFQGNSAPDKSGLPSDRFSAERTGGSVSTLTIQRTQQEDSAVYLCASSFRGETQYFGPGTRLLVL.

V and J are TRBV27 and TRBJ2-5, with D unclear. V lost 5 bases to trimming and J lost 8 bases, with 12 bases between them. Germline CDR1 MNHEY, CDR2 SMNVEV (reference sequence). This CDR3 is 12 amino acids long. Written as DNA, the CDR3 is TGTGCCAGCAGTACGACTTGGGGAACCCAGTACTTC. Translating gives CASSTTWGTQYF.

This clone was seen a few times. The chain links TRBV5-1 to TRBJ2-7; TRBD2 agrees at 11 bases. CDR3 length: 14 residues. CDR1 is SGHRS and CDR2 is YFSETQ in the germline V gene. The junction had 3 bases not matched to a gene; V was cut back by 0 bases and J by 7 bases. The CDR3 DNA reads TGCGCCAGCAGCTTGGATAGCGGGAGGGGGGAGCAGTACTTC. Its translation: CASSLDSGRGEQYF.

The V gene is TRBV27, the J gene TRBJ2-5; 7 bases agree with TRBD2. The length of the CDR3 is 17 residues. J was trimmed by 1 base and V by 6 bases; bases with no gene match: 14. Germline V gene lookup returns CDR1 MNHEY and CDR2 SMNVEV (reference sequence). The CDR3 bases are TGTGCCAGCAGCCGTCTGATGGGGGGGGGTTTCCAAGAGACCCAGTACTTC. This sequence encodes CASSRLMGGGFQETQYF.

The V and J genes are TRBV10-1 and TRBJ2-2, with D maybe TRBD2 (5 bases). V gave up 5 bases and J gave up 7 bases, with 14 bases separating them. Germline loops: CDR1 WNHNN, CDR2 SYGVQD (reference sequence). This CDR3 region has 14 residues. This CDR3 is CASSWYEAGGELFF. The CDR3 region has the DNA TGCGCCAGCAGTTGGTACGAGGCGGGCGGGGAGCTGTTTTTT.

The genes are TRBV6-5 and TRBJ1-2, with TRBD1 as a possible D gene (5 bases). Trimming shortened V by 7 bases and J by 6 bases, and 9 bases separated the two germline ends. Germline V gene lookup returns CDR1 MNHEY and CDR2 SVGAGI. The length of the CDR3 is 11 residues. The CDR3 DNA is TGTGCCAGCACCCCGGGGGATGGCTACACCTTC. Its translation: CASTPGDGYTF.

The chain recombines TRBV9 with TRBJ2-3; 7 bases agree with TRBD1. Per germline, CDR1 SGDLS and CDR2 YYNGEE. Losses at the gene ends were 3 bases for V and 5 bases for J; bases not matched to a gene: 6. This CDR3 has 14 residues. The CDR3: CASSANRDRDTQYF. The CDR3 DNA follows: TGTGCCAGCAGCGCCAACAGGGACAGAGATACGCAGTATTTT.

The V gene is TRBV18, the J gene TRBJ1-2; D gene ambiguous. Trimming took 0 bases from V and 5 from J, leaving 16 bases between them. The germline V gene has CDR1 KGHSH and CDR2 LQKENI. CDR3 length: 16 residues. The CDR3 spells CASSPPSDPGGYGYTF. DNA for the CDR3: TGTGCCAGCTCACCACCGTCGGACCCCGGAGGGTATGGCTACACCTTC.

CDR3 DNA sequence: TGTGCCAGCAGCCCCACAGGGGGCCCTGGAAACACCATATATTTT. The encoded protein is CASSPTGGPGNTIYF. The chain joins TRBV28 to TRBJ1-3; 9 positions agree with TRBD1. This CDR3 region has 15 residues. Germline V gene data show CDR1 as MDHEN and CDR2 as SYDVKM. V gave up 6 bases and J gave up 2 bases; unmatched junction bases: 5. The full variable domain, in which reference TRBV28 and TRBJ1-3 provide the parts outside the CDR3, is DVKVTQSSRYLVKRTGEKVFLECVQDMDHENMFWYRQDPGLGLRLIYFSYDVKMKEKGDIPEGYSVSREKKERFSLILESASTNQTSMYLCASSPTGGPGNTIYFGEGSWLTVV.

V usage is TRBV9 and J usage is TRBJ2-7, with D possibly TRBD1 on 5 matching bases. CDR3 length: 11 amino acids. The germline gives CDR1 SGDLS, CDR2 YYNGEE. Trimming shortened V by 7 bases and J by 3 bases, and 8 bases separated the two germline ends. Here the CDR3 reads CASGQGYEQYF. The CDR3 coding sequence is TGTGCCAGCGGTCAGGGCTACGAGCAGTACTTC.

This clone was observed a handful of times. The chain recombines TRBV7-2 with TRBJ2-1, with 11 bases identical to TRBD2. Germline CDR1 is SGHTA and CDR2 is FQGNSA. After removal of 3 bases from V and 4 bases from J, the junction contained 2 bases not matched to a gene. The CDR3 has 15 residues. CDR3 protein: CASSFPSGRYNEQFF. DNA for the CDR3: TGTGCCAGCAGCTTCCCTAGCGGGAGGTACAATGAGCAGTTCTTC.

The chain uses TRBV10-3 and TRBJ2-7, with TRBD2 identical over 7 bases. The germline V gene encodes CDR1 ENHRY and CDR2 SYGVKD. The trim removed 0 bases at V and 4 bases at J, leaving 6 bases unmatched. CDR3 length equals 15 residues. CDR3 sequence (DNA): TGTGCCATCAGTGAGTCGGGAGGGGCGGGATACGAGCAGTACTTC. Protein product: CAISESGGAGYEQYF.

The chain joins TRBV29-1 to TRBJ2-3, with D perhaps TRBD2 (5 bases). This CDR3 contains 14 residues. Germline CDR1 SQVTM, CDR2 ANQGSEA. V was clipped by 5 bases and J by 5 bases, with 17 bases between them. The CDR3 DNA follows: TGCAGCGTTTTCCCCTTAACCCGGGGAGATACGCAGTATTTT. Residues: CSVFPLTRGDTQYF.

The CDR3 protein is CASSKIRQGQDEQYF. The CDR3 nucleotides are TGTGCCAGCAGCAAAATCAGACAGGGGCAGGACGAGCAGTACTTC. The V and J genes are TRBV21-1 and TRBJ2-7; the table calls TRBD1, which could not be checked here. TRBV21-1 is a pseudogene segment. The CDR3 runs to 15 residues.

This chain connects TRBV6-5 to TRBJ2-2, with 8 bases lining up with TRBD1. Trimming cost V 7 bases and J 4 bases; bases outside gene matches: 8. The CDR3 spans 15 residues. Looked up from germline, CDR1 is MNHEY and CDR2 is SVGAGI. The chain's CDR3 is CASKKDRAGTGELFF. As DNA, the CDR3 is TGTGCCAGCAAAAAGGACAGGGCGGGCACCGGGGAGCTGTTTTTT.

About this clone itself: One junction end does not reproduce the germline sequence, and a read error may be involved. This rearrangement joins TRBV6-5 to TRBJ1-1, with D possibly TRBD1 on 6 matching bases. The CDR3 extends over 15 amino acids. CDR1 is MNHEY, CDR2 SVGAGI, per germline. CDR3 in DNA: TGTGCCAGCAGTCGGGACACCACGCCGAACACTGGAGCTTTCTTT. This gives the protein CASSRDTTPNTGAFF.

The chain couples TRBV9 to TRBJ1-4, with 9 bases matching TRBD1. The junction had 8 bases not matched to a gene; V was cut back by 3 bases and J by 11 bases. Germline CDR1 SGDLS, CDR2 YYNGEE. This CDR3 comprises 14 residues. CDR3 in amino acids: CASSEGTGSGKLFF. CDR3 bases: TGTGCCAGCAGCGAGGGGACAGGGTCAGGGAAACTGTTTTTT.

This chain uses TRBV6-6 with TRBJ2-7; maybe TRBD2 (6 bases). This CDR3 comprises 14 residues. V lost 10 bases to trimming and J lost 2 bases, with 18 bases between them. Per germline, CDR1 MNHNY and CDR2 SVGAGI (reference sequence). CDR3 DNA sequence: TGTGCCATCGGGGGATTACTACCACCCTACGAGCAGTACTTC. Translating it yields CAIGGLLPPYEQYF.

J is TRBJ1-2 and V is TRBV6-5, with 8 nucleotides matching TRBD1. CDR1 and CDR2 from the germline V gene are MNHEY and SVGAGI. Unmatched junction bases numbered 5, after V lost 2 bases and J lost 6 bases. CDR3 length: 14 residues. CDR3 DNA sequence: TGTGCCAGCAGTTACGACAGGGGAATCAATGGCTACACCTTC. Protein product: CASSYDRGINGYTF.

The CDR3 nucleotides read TGTGCCAGCAGCCCGGACAGGGCCTACAATGAGCAGTTCTTC. This sequence encodes CASSPDRAYNEQFF. The gene calls are TRBV7-9 and TRBJ2-1; 8 bases align to TRBD1. Germline values: CDR1 SEHNR, CDR2 FQNEAQ (reference sequence). The CDR3 covers 14 residues. Trimming at V came to 5 bases and at J to 2 bases, leaving 2 bases not matched to a gene.

The rearrangement uses TRBV30 and TRBJ1-2, with TRBD1 identical over 8 bases. V gave up 8 bases and J gave up 4 bases; unmatched junction bases: 0. The germline gives CDR1 GTSNPN, CDR2 SVGIG (reference sequence). This CDR3 spans 10 amino acids. This CDR3 is CATGGYGYTF. CDR3 sequence (DNA): TGTGCCACAGGGGGCTATGGCTACACCTTC.